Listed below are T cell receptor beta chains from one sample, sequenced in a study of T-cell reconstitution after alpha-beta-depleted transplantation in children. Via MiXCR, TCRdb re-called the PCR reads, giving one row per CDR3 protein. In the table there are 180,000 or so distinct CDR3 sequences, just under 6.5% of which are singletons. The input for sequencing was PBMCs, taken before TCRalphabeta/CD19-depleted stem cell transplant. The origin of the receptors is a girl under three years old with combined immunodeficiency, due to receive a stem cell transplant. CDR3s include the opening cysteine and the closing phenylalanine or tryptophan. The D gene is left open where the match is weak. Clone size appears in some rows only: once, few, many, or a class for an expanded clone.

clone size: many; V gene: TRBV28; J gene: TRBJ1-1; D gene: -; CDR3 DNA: TGTGCCAGCAGTTTAAGGGTTGACTACACTGAAGCTTTCTTT; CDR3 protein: CASSLRVDYTEAFF
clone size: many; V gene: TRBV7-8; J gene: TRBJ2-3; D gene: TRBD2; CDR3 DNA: TGTGCCAGCAGCTTACCCCTAGCGGGGGGGCCAGATACGCAGTATTTT; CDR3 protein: CASSLPLAGGPDTQYF
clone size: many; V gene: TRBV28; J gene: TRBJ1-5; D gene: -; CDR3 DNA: TGTGCCAGCAGTCTCAACAGGGCGAGCAATCAGCCCCAGCATTTT; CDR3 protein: CASSLNRASNQPQHF
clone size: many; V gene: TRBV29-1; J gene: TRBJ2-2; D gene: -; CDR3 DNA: TGCAGCGTTGAGGGGGGGCAGACCGGGGAGCTGTTTTTT; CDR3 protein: CSVEGGQTGELFF
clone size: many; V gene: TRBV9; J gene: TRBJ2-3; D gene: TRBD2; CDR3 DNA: TGTGCCAGCAGCGAGGGACTAGCTGCAGCAGATACGCAGTATTTT; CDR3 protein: CASSEGLAAADTQYF
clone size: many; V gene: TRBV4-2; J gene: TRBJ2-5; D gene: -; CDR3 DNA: TGTGCCAGCAGCCAAGATCCGATAGAGGGGACCCAGTACTTC; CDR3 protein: CASSQDPIEGTQYF
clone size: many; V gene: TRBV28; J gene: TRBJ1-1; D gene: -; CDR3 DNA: TGTGCCAGCACCCTTCCAGGGAGCACTGAAGCTTTCTTT; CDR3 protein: CASTLPGSTEAFF
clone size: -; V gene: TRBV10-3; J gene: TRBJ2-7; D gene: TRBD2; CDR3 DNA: TGTGCCATCTGGACTAGCGGGAGCGACGAGCAGTACTTC; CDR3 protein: CAIWTSGSDEQYF
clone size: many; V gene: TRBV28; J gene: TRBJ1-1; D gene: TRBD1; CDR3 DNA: TGTGCCAGCAGTTTAGGGCAGGGGGAAGATGAAGCTTTCTTT; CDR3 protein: CASSLGQGEDEAFF
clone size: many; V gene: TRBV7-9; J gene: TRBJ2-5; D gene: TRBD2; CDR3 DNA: TGTGCCAGCAGCCTAAGACTAGCGGGGAACGTGAAGACCCAGTACTTC; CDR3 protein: CASSLRLAGNVKTQYF
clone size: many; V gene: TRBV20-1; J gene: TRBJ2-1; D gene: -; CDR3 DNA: TGCAGTGCCCTGGGCGACTACAATGAGCAGTTCTTC; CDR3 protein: CSALGDYNEQFF
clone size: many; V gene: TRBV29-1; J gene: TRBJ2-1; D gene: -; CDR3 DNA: TGCAGCGGGACAGTCAATGAGCAGTTCTTC; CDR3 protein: CSGTVNEQFF
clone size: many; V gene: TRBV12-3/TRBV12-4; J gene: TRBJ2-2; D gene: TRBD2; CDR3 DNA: TGTGCCAGCACCCAGGGACTAATACTTGAAAACACCGGGGAGCTGTTTTTT; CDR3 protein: CASTQGLILENTGELFF
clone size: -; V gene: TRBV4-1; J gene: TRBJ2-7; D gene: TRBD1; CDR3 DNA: TGCGCCAGCAGCCACCTTAAGACAGGGCCCCACTCCTACGAGCAGTACTTC; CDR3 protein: CASSHLKTGPHSYEQYF
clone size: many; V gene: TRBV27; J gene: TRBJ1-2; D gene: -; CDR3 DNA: TGTGCCAGCAGTTTTTGGGGCAGGGCAAACTATGGCTACACCTTC; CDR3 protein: CASSFWGRANYGYTF
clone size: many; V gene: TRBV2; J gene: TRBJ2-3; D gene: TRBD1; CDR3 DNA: TGTGCCAGCAGTGGGACAGGGGGGGAATTAGATACGCAGTATTTT; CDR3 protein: CASSGTGGELDTQYF
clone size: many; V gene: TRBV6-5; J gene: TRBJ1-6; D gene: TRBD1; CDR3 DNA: TGTGCCAGCAGTTCGGGACAGGGTAATTCACCCCTCCACTTT; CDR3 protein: CASSSGQGNSPLHF
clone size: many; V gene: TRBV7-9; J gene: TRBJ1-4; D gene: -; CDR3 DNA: TGTGCCAGCAGCGGCGGGACCGCGGCTAATGAAAAACTGTTTTTT; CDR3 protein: CASSGGTAANEKLFF
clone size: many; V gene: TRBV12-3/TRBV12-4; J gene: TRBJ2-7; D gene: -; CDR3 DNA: TGTGCCAGCAGTTTATTAATTAGATCCTCCTACGAGCAGTACTTC; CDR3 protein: CASSLLIRSSYEQYF
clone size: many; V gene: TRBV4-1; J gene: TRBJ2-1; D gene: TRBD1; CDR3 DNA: TGCGCCAGCAGCCAAGCCCTCGACAGGGTGGAATTTGATGAGCAGTTCTTC; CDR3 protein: CASSQALDRVEFDEQFF
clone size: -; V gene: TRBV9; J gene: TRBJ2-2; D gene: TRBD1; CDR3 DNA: TGTGCCAGCAGCACCCCCGGGACAGCCATGAACACCGGGGAGCTGTTTTTT; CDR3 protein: CASSTPGTAMNTGELFF
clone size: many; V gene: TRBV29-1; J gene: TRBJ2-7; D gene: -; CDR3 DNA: TGCAGCGTTGGGGAATCTGCCTACGAGCAGTACTTC; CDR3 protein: CSVGESAYEQYF
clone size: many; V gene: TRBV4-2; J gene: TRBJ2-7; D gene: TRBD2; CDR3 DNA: TGTGCCAGCAGCCCAGCGGGGGGGCTATACGAGCAGTACTTC; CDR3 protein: CASSPAGGLYEQYF
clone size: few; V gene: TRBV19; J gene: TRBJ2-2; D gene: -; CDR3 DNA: TGTGCCAGTAGTATAGATACCGCACAGCTGTTTTTT; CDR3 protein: CASSIDTAQLFF
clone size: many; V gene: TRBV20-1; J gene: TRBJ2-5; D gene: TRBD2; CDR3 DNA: TGCAGTGCTAGAGATCCTGCGGGGGGCCAAGAGACCCAGTACTTC; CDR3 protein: CSARDPAGGQETQYF